This T cell receptor (beta chain) was captured in a study of CD8 T cells in ankylosing spondylitis. Overall study findings and caveats: Significant enrichment of disease-linked clones was reported in matched ankylosing spondylitis synovial fluid.

This clonotype was detected ten times or more. The antigen remains unidentified. The germline gives CDR1 SQVTM, CDR2 ANQGSEA. Trimming removed 4 bases from V and 9 bases from J; junction bases left unmatched: 12. The CDR3 runs 15 residues. TCRdb itself ran the 5' RACE reads through MiXCR, one entry per CDR3 protein. The sample lists 150,000 to 200,000 distinct CDR3 sequences; roughly 13% were seen once. The sample taken for sequencing was blood, either unsorted or a sorted T cell fraction (not recorded which). The TCR originated in a male donor with ankylosing spondylitis or in good health (not recorded which). This rearrangement joins TRBV29-1 to TRBJ2-3; 11 bases are shared with TRBD2. CDR3 in DNA: TGCAGCGTTGTCGGCCTAGCGGGAGGCCACGAGACGCAGTATTTT. The encoded protein is CSVVGLAGGHETQYF.